One sample yielded the 21 T cell receptor beta chains listed below, sequenced in a study of blood T cell repertoires in COVID-19. TCRdb keeps only in-frame clones here, not all; method: immunoSEQ multiplex PCR. The table includes roughly 7,000 clones, nearly 90% detected once. Sequenced sample: peripheral blood. These receptors all come from a human donor in a cohort sampled during active COVID-19.

The chain links TRBV10-1 to TRBJ2-3; D may be TRBD1 (6 bases). Between the trimmed V and J ends, which lost 6 bases and 0 bases, there was a span of 10 bases. Germline V lookup: CDR1 WNHNN, CDR2 SYGVQD (reference sequence). This CDR3 spans 14 amino acids. The CDR3 reads CASSFQGSTDTQYF. CDR3 sequence (DNA): TGCGCCAGCAGCTTCCAGGGGAGCACAGATACGCAGTATTTT.

The chain recombines TRBV9 with TRBJ1-1; D is unclear. V lost 0 bases, J lost 3 bases, and 6 bases lay in between. The CDR3 covers 13 residues. Looked up from germline, CDR1 is SGDLS and CDR2 is YYNGEE. Here the CDR3 DNA reads TGTGCCAGCAGCGTAGGAGGGTACACTGAAGCTTTCTTT. Encoded protein: CASSVGGYTEAFF.

The V call is TRBV5-1, the J call TRBJ2-3; 7 nucleotides agree with TRBD2. The CDR3 is 15 amino acids. Unmatched junction bases numbered 3, after V lost 1 base and J lost 1 base. CDR1 and CDR2 from the germline V gene are SGHRS and YFSETQ. CDR3 in DNA: TGCGCCAGCAGCTTGAGCCGGGGGGGCACAGATACGCAGTATTTT. It codes for CASSLSRGGTDTQYF.

The CDR3 protein is CASSLRGRSGDNEQFF. CDR3 sequence (DNA): TGTGCCAGCAGCTTACGGGGGAGGTCGGGGGACAATGAGCAGTTCTTC. The V call is TRBV5-5, the J call TRBJ2-1, with a tentative D call TRBD2 (6 bases). The germline V gene has CDR1 SGHKS and CDR2 YYEKEE (reference sequence). V lost 2 bases, J lost 5 bases, and 17 bases lay in between. This CDR3 is 16 amino acids long.

The chain combines TRBV7-2 with TRBJ2-7, with 9 bases fitting TRBD2. Germline CDR1 reads SGHTA; CDR2 reads FQGNSA. CDR3 length equals 14 residues. With 5 bases clipped from V and 2 bases from J, the junction kept 4 bases outside the gene matches. CDR3 bases: TGTGCCAGCAGCCCTAGCGGGAACGCCTACGAGCAGTACTTC. Translating gives CASSPSGNAYEQYF.

The rearrangement uses TRBV2 and TRBJ1-1, with 7 positions matching TRBD1. Germline V gene data show CDR1 as SNHLY and CDR2 as FYNNEI. Trimming removed 7 bases from V and 5 bases from J; junction bases left unmatched: 7. The CDR3 loop spans 13 amino acids. The CDR3 spells CASNKGAMTEAFF. DNA for the CDR3: TGTGCCAGCAACAAGGGGGCGATGACTGAAGCTTTCTTT.

V and J are TRBV18 and TRBJ2-5, with 13 positions matching TRBD2. Unmatched junction bases numbered 11, after V lost 5 bases and J lost 5 bases. The CDR3 contains 17 residues. The germline V gene encodes CDR1 KGHSH and CDR2 LQKENI. The DNA of the CDR3 is TGTGCCAGCTCAACGACTAGCGGGGGGCCGGCGGGTGAGACCCAGTACTTC. Its protein is CASSTTSGGPAGETQYF. Supplemented by reference TRBV18 and TRBJ2-5, the full variable domain reads NAGVMQNPRHLVRRRGQEARLRCSPMKGHSHVYWYRQLPEEGLKFMVYLQKENIIDESGMPKERFSAEFPKEGPSILRIQQVVRGDSAAYFCASSTTSGGPAGETQYFGPGTRLLVL.

The rearrangement uses TRBV4-3 and TRBJ1-1, with a possible D match to TRBD1 (6 bases). The V end lost 1 base, the J end lost 5 bases, and 11 bases lay between the germline ends. CDR1 and CDR2 from the germline V gene are LGHNA and YSLEER. The CDR3 has 14 residues. DNA for the CDR3: TGCGCCAGCAGCCAAGGGCAGGGGCGGACTGAAGCTTTCTTT. It yields the protein CASSQGQGRTEAFF.

This chain joins TRBV18 and TRBJ2-2, with D perhaps matching TRBD1 (6 bases). Germline assignment: CDR1 KGHSH and CDR2 LQKENI. The CDR3 has 17 amino acids. V lost 4 bases, J lost 5 bases, and 20 bases lay in between. The CDR3 sequence is CASSRASYRVRTGELFF. The CDR3 DNA follows: TGTGCCAGCTCACGCGCCTCCTACAGGGTTCGGACCGGGGAGCTGTTTTTT.

This clone was observed a handful of times. The rearrangement uses TRBV10-3 and TRBJ1-5; D might be TRBD1 (6 bases). V lost 8 bases and J 4 bases, leaving 12 bases between the germline ends. The CDR3 consists of 13 residues. The germline gives CDR1 ENHRY, CDR2 SYGVKD. As DNA, the CDR3 is TGTGCCATCGGTTCGGACAGTAATCAGCCCCAGCATTTT. Amino acids: CAIGSDSNQPQHF.

This sequence joins TRBV7-9 and TRBJ1-1; D may be TRBD1 (5 bases). Trimming stripped 1 base from V and 5 bases from J, with 8 bases between. This CDR3 contains 13 residues. The germline CDR1 and CDR2 sequences are SEHNR and FQNEAQ (reference sequence). The CDR3 DNA sequence: TGTGCCAGCAGCTTAGGCAGGGTTACTGAAGCTTTCTTT. Translated, it gives CASSLGRVTEAFF.

With respect to this clone: Sequence at one end of the junction differs from germline and may be a read error. The J gene is TRBJ1-1, the V gene TRBV10-3; D remains ambiguous. Germline lookup yields CDR1 ENHRY and CDR2 SYGVKD. This CDR3 is 15 amino acids long. CDR3 protein: CATTGGIHTNTEAFF. For the CDR3, the DNA is TGCGCCACCACCGGCGGGATCCACACTAACACTGAAGCTTTCTTT.

V usage is TRBV29-1 and J usage is TRBJ2-4, with 8 bases identical to TRBD2. With 7 bases clipped from V and 3 bases from J, the junction kept 5 bases outside the gene matches. CDR3 size: 13 residues. Germline CDR1 reads SQVTM; CDR2 reads ANQGSEA. The CDR3 DNA reads as TGCAGCGCTATAGCGGGATACAAAAACATTCAGTACTTC. Its protein product is CSAIAGYKNIQYF.

The chain employs TRBV7-9 and TRBJ1-1; D may be TRBD1 (6 bases). CDR1 and CDR2 from the germline V gene are SEHNR and FQNEAQ (reference sequence). The germline V and J ends were trimmed by 2 bases and 9 bases, with 19 bases remaining between them. This CDR3 is built from 15 residues. The CDR3 DNA reads TGTGCCAGCAGCTTACCCGGGACATCTACAGGGAAAGCTTTCTTT. Translation: CASSLPGTSTGKAFF.

In DNA, the CDR3 is TGTGCCAGCAGTCTGACAGGGGGCACTGAAGCTTTCTTT. This gives the protein CASSLTGGTEAFF. The genes are TRBV6-6 and TRBJ1-1; 9 nucleotides agree with TRBD1. With 5 bases clipped from V and 4 bases from J, the junction kept 2 bases outside the gene matches. CDR1 and CDR2 (germline): MNHNY, SVGAGI (reference sequence). CDR3 length equals 13 residues.

The chain carries TRBV5-5 and TRBJ2-2; D not resolved. The CDR3 spans 12 residues. The germline CDR1 and CDR2 sequences are SGHKS and YYEKEE (reference sequence). Trimming removed 4 bases at V and 6 bases at J, with 7 bases between. CDR3 sequence reads: CASSPPPGELFF. The CDR3 bases are TGTGCCAGCAGCCCTCCCCCCGGGGAGCTGTTTTTT.

The chain uses TRBV10-3 and TRBJ1-2, with 8 bases identical to TRBD1. Trimming took 10 bases from V and 3 from J; bases not matched to a gene: 7. Germline CDR1 reads ENHRY; CDR2 reads SYGVKD. CDR3 length: 13 amino acids. The CDR3 coding sequence is TGTGCCACCGAGCCGACAGGGGACTATGGCTACACCTTC. This sequence encodes CATEPTGDYGYTF.

The CDR3 loop reads CSASYGRETQYF. The CDR3 region has the DNA TGCAGTGCTAGTTACGGCAGGGAGACCCAGTACTTC. The chain recombines TRBV20-1 with TRBJ2-5; no clear D gene. There are 12 residues in the CDR3. The germline V gene has CDR1 DFQATT and CDR2 SNEGSKA (reference sequence). Deletions cut 3 bases from V and 5 bases from J, with 10 bases between.

The gene calls are TRBV18 and TRBJ2-7; TRBD1 matches at 8 bases. The ends lost 5 bases at V and 4 bases at J; junction bases unmatched: 7. The CDR3 sequence is 14 residues long. Germline V gives CDR1 KGHSH, CDR2 LQKENI. CDR3 loop: CASSAGTGDYEQYF. As DNA, the CDR3 is TGTGCCAGCTCAGCCGGGACAGGAGATTACGAGCAGTACTTC.

The V and J genes are TRBV10-1 and TRBJ2-1, with 12 nucleotides matching TRBD2. With 4 bases clipped from V and 10 bases from J, the junction kept 11 bases outside the gene matches. CDR1 and CDR2 (germline): WNHNN, SYGVQD (reference sequence). The CDR3 extends over 16 amino acids. CDR3 sequence (DNA): TGCGCCAGCAGTGGCCGGACTAGCGGGACTGAGGGGGAGCAGTTCTTC. This translates into CASSGRTSGTEGEQFF.

Only one count was recorded for this clone. The chain has TRBV29-1 and TRBJ1-1, with 11 bases identical to TRBD1. With V trimmed by 8 bases and J by 5 bases, 7 bases remained unmatched. CDR3 length equals 13 residues. CDR1 is SQVTM and CDR2 is ANQGSEA in the germline V gene. The CDR3 spells CSSGQGARTEAFF. The CDR3 region has the DNA TGCAGCTCCGGACAGGGGGCGCGAACTGAAGCTTTCTTT.